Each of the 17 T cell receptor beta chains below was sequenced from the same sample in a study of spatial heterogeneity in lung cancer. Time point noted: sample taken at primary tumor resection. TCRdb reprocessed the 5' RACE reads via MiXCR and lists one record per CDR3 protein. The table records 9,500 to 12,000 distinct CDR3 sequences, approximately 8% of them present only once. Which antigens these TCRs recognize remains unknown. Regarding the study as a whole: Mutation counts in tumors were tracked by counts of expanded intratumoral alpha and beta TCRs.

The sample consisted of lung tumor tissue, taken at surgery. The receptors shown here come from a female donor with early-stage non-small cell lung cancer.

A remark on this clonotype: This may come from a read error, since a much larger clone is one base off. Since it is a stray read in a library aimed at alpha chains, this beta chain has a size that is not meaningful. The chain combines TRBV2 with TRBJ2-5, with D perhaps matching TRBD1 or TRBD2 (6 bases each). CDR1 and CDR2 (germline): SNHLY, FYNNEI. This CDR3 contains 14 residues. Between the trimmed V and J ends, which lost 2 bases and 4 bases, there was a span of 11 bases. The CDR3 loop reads CASSETSRGETQYF. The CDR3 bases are TGTGCCAGCAGTGAAACTAGCAGGGGAGAGACCCAGTACTTC.

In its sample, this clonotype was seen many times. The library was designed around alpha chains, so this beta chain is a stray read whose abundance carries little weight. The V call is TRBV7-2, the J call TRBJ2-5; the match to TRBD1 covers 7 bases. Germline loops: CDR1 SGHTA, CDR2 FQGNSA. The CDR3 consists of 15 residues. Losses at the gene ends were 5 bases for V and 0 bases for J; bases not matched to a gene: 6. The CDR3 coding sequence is TGTGCCAGCAGCCCCGGGACAGCGTACCAAGAGACCCAGTACTTC. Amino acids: CASSPGTAYQETQYF.

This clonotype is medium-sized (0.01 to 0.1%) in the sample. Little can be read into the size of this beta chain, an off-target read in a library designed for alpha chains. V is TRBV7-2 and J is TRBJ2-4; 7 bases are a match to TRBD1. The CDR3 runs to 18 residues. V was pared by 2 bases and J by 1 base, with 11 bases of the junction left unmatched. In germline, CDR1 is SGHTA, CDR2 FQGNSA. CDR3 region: CASSLYYRGTVAKNIQYF. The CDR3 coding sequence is TGTGCCAGCAGCTTATATTATCGAGGGACAGTGGCCAAAAACATTCAGTACTTC. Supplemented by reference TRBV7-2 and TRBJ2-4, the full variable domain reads GAGVSQSPSNKVTEKGKDVELRCDPISGHTALYWYRQSLGQGLEFLIYFQGNSAPDKSGLPSDRFSAERTGGSVSTLTIQRTQQEDSAVYLCASSLYYRGTVAKNIQYFGAGTRLSVL.

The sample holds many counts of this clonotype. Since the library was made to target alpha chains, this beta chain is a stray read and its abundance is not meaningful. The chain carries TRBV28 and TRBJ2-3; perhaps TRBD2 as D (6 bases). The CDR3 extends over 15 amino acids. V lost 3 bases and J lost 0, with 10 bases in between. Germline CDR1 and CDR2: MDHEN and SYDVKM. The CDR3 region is CASSLVRGSTDTQYF. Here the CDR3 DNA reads TGTGCCAGCAGTTTGGTGCGGGGAAGCACAGATACGCAGTATTTT.

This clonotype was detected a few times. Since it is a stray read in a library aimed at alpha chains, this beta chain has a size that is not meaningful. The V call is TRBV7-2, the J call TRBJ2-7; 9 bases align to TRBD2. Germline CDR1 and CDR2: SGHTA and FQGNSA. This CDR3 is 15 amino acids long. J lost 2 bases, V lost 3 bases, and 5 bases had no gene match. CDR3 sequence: CASSFGGGAAYEQYF. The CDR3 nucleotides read TGTGCCAGCAGCTTCGGCGGGGGGGCCGCCTACGAGCAGTACTTC.

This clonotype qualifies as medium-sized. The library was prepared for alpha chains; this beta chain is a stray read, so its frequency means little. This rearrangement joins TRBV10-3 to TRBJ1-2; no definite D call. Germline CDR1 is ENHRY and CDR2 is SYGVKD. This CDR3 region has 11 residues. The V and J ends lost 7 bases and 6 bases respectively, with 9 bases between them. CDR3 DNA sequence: TGTGCCATCACCAATAGCCATGGCTACACCTTC. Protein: CAITNSHGYTF.

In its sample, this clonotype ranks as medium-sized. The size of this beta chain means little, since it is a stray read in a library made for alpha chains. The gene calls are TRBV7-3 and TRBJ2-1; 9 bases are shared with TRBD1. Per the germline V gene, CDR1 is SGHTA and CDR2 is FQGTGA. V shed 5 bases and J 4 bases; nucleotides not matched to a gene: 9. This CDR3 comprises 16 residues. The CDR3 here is CASSPAGTGTYNEQFF. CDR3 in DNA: TGTGCCAGCAGCCCAGCCGGGACAGGGACTTACAATGAGCAGTTCTTC.

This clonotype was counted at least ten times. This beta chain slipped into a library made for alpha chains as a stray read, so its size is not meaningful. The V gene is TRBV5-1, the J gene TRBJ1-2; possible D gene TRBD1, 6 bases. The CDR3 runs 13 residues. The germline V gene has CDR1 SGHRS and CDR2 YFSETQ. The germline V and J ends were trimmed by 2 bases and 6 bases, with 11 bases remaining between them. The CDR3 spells CASSFPQGNGYTF. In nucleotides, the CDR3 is TGCGCCAGCAGCTTTCCCCAGGGGAATGGCTACACCTTC.

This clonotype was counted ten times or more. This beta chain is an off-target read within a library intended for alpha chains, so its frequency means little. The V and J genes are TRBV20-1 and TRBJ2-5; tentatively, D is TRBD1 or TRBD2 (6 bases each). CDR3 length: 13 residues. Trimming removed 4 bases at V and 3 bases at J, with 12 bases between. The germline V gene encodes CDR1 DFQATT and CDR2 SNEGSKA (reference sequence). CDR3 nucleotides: TGCAGTGCTAATTGGGGGGCCAAAGAGACCCAGTACTTC. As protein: CSANWGAKETQYF.

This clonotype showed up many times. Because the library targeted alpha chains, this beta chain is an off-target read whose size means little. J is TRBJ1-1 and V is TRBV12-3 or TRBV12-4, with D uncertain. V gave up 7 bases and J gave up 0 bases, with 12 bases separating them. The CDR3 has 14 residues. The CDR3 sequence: CASTRKELNTEAFF. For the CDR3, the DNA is TGTGCCAGCACCCGCAAGGAACTGAACACTGAAGCTTTCTTT.

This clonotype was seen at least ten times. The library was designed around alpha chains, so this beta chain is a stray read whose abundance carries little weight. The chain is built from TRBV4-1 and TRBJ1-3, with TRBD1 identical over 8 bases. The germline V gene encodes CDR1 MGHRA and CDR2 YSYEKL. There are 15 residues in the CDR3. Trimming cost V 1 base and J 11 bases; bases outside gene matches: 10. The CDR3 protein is CASSQVGTGRRAIYF. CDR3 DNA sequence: TGCGCCAGCAGCCAAGTCGGGACAGGCCGTAGGGCCATATATTTT.

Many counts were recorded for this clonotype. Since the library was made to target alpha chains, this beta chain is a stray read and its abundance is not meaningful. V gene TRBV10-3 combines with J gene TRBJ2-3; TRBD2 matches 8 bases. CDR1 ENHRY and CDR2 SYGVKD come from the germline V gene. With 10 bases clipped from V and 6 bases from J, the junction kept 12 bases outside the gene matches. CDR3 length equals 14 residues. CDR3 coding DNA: TGTGCCAGCTCTCCCGGGGGGGCCGGGGATACGCAGTATTTT. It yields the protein CASSPGGAGDTQYF.

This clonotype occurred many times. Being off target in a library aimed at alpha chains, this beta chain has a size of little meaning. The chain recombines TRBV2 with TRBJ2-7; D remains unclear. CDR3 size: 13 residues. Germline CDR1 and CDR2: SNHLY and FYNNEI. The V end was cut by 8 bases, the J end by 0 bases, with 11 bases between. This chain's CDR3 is CASVPAISYEQYF. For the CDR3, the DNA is TGTGCCAGCGTTCCGGCGATCTCCTACGAGCAGTACTTC.

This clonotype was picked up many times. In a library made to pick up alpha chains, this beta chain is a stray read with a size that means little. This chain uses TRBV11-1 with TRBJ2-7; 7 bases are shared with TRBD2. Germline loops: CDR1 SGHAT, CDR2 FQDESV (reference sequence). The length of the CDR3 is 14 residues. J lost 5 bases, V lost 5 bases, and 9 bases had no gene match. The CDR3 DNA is TGTGCCAGCAGCCTTGACTACGGGGGGAACGAGCAGTACTTC. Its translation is CASSLDYGGNEQYF.

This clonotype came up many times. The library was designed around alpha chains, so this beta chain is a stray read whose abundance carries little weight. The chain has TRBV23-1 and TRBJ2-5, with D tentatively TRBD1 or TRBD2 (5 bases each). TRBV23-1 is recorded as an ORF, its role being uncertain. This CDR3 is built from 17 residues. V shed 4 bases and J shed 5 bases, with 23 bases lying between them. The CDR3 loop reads CASSPSPERGCGETQYF. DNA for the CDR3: TGCGCCAGCAGTCCCTCCCCGGAGAGGGGCTGCGGGGAGACCCAGTACTTC.

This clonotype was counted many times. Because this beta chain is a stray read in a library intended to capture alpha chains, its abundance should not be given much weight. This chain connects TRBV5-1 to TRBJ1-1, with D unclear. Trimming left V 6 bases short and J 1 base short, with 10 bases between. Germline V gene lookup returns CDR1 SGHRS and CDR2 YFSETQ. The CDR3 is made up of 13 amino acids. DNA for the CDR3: TGCGCCAGCAAAATCTCCAAGAACACTGAAGCTTTCTTT. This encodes CASKISKNTEAFF.

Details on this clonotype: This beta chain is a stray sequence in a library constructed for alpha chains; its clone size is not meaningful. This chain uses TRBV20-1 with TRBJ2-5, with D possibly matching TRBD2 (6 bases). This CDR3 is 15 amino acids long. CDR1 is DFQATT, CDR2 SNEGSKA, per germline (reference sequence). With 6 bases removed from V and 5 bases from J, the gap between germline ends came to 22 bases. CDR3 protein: CSALVLGGTRETQYF. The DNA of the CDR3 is TGCAGTGCCCTGGTGTTGGGCGGGACGCGGGAGACCCAGTACTTC.